This TCR beta chain was identified during a study of cytomegalovirus exposure and HLA in healthy donors. Broader study findings: Association with HLA alleles at 0.05 false discovery rate was found for about 17,000 TCR beta sequences in a later analysis.

V shed 3 bases and J shed 6 bases, with 16 bases lying between them. The CDR3 sequence is 15 residues long. Germline loops: CDR1 MGHRA, CDR2 YSYEKL. In the case of this clone: Its matching antigen is unknown.

PCR used 60 Vbeta primers and 13 Jbeta primers. The assay was immunoSEQ multiplex PCR, and TCRdb's table has in-frame clones only and misses some. The sample has 100,000 to 150,000 clones; about four fifths are singletons. This sequence was found in a middle-aged woman in good health and CMV-seronegative. The rearrangement links TRBV4-1 to TRBJ2-3; D possibly corresponds to TRBD2 (7 bases). Sequencing used PBMCs. CDR3 loop: CASSHRGGPLDTQYF. CDR3 nucleotide sequence: TGCGCCAGCAGCCATAGGGGGGGGCCGCTCGATACGCAGTATTTT.